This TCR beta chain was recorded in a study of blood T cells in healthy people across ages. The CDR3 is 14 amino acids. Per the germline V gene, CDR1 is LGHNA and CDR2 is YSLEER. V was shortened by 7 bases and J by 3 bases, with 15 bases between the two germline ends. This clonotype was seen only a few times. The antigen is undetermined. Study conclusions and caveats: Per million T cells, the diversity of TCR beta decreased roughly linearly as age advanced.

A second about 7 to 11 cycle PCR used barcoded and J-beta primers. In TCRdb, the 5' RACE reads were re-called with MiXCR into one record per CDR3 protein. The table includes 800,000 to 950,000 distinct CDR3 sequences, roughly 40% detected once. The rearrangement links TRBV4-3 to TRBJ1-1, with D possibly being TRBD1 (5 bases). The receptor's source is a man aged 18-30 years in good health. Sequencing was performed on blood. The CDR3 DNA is TGCGCCAGCACTATAAACAGGTTCGACACTGAAGCTTTCTTT. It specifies CASTINRFDTEAFF.